This TCR beta chain was retrieved from a study of cytomegalovirus exposure and HLA in healthy donors. PCR involved 60 Vbeta and 13 Jbeta primers. TCRdb's copy holds only in-frame clones and misses some; the assay was immunoSEQ multiplex PCR. The sample lists hundreds of thousands of clones; 80% to 90% were seen once. This CDR3 has 14 amino acids. CDR1 is MRHNA, CDR2 SNTAGT, per germline. V lost 6 bases, J lost 6 bases, and 15 bases lay in between. The material sequenced was PBMCs. The clonotype originates from a woman in her late teens or twenties in good health and CMV-seronegative. This chain links TRBV6-4 with TRBJ2-1; D may be TRBD2 (6 bases). The CDR3 loop reads CASRMISGTNEQFF. The CDR3, as DNA: TGTGCCAGCAGGATGATTAGCGGAACCAATGAGCAGTTCTTC.